Below, 26 T cell receptor beta chains from the same sample are listed, as sequenced in a study of regulatory T cells in long-lasting Graves disease (dated by TCRdb to the early 2020s). Read against the paper, the sample's time point label means: newly diagnosed GD, antithyroid drugs for less than 3 months. RNA was extracted from PBMCs in TRIzol for both TCR sequencing and RNA sequencing. The library was generated by multiplex PCR. Instrument on record: Illumina HiSeq 4000. To build TCR beta libraries, CDR3 regions were amplified by Arm-PCR using iRepertoire HTBI primers. The raw public reads went through TCRdb reprocessing: fastp at Q25, MiXCR clone calling, in-frame beta chains kept. Duplicate CDR3 protein sequences are folded into a single record with the most common DNA and genes. This sample is represented by 450,000 to 700,000 distinct CDR3 sequences; roughly 13% of them were singletons. About 10% of the sample rests with the top ten.

This same sample was also taken into another study, of T cells in Graves' hyperthyroidism and ophthalmopathy.

Here the sequenced sample was peripheral blood mononuclear cells (PBMCs), taken at new diagnosis, from a patient treated with antithyroid drugs. These receptors were obtained from a man aged 30 to 39 with Graves disease. Donor details come from another sample of the same person, matched by shared clones.

This clonotype was counted ten times or more. The gene calls are TRBV18 and TRBJ1-1, with a weak D call TRBD1 (5 bases). CDR3 length: 14 amino acids. The V and J ends lost 6 bases and 1 base respectively, with 12 bases between them. The germline V gene has CDR1 KGHSH and CDR2 LQKENI. The CDR3 sequence is CASSPQGGNTEAFF. The DNA for the CDR3 is TGTGCCAGCTCGCCCCAGGGAGGGAACACTGAAGCTTTCTTT.

This clonotype was seen ten or more times. The chain recombines TRBV9 with TRBJ2-7; 7 bases line up with TRBD2. Per germline, CDR1 SGDLS and CDR2 YYNGEE. The V segment lost 2 bases and the J segment 0 bases; nucleotides outside the gene matches: 2. The CDR3 spans 14 residues. This CDR3 is CASSVSSGSYEQYF. CDR3 DNA: TGTGCCAGCAGCGTCTCTAGCGGCTCCTACGAGCAGTACTTC.

This clonotype was detected ten times or more. The chain recombines TRBV2 with TRBJ2-7; D uncertain. The length of the CDR3 is 13 residues. V lost 3 bases to trimming and J lost 3 bases, with 9 bases between them. CDR1 and CDR2 from the germline V gene are SNHLY and FYNNEI. The CDR3 is CASSDPQYYEQYF. CDR3 DNA sequence: TGTGCCAGCAGTGACCCCCAATACTACGAGCAGTACTTC.

This clonotype appeared many times. This chain connects TRBV11-2 to TRBJ2-1; D unresolved. Per germline, CDR1 SGHAT and CDR2 FQNNGV. V lost 5 bases to trimming and J lost 6 bases, with 14 bases between them. CDR3 length: 14 residues. CDR3 in amino acids: CASSPRAMANEQFF. The CDR3 nucleotides are TGTGCCAGCAGCCCTCGGGCCATGGCCAATGAGCAGTTCTTC.

The rearrangement links TRBV27 to TRBJ2-1; no clear D gene. In germline, CDR1 is MNHEY, CDR2 SMNVEV (reference sequence). With 0 bases removed from V and 6 bases from J, the gap between germline ends came to 9 bases. The CDR3 runs to 14 residues. The CDR3 coding sequence is TGTGCCAGCAGTTTATCGTTGGGGTCCAATGAGCAGTTCTTC. It is translated as CASSLSLGSNEQFF.

This clonotype was seen repeatedly, ten times or more. V and J are TRBV5-1 and TRBJ2-2; 8 positions match TRBD2. Germline V gene lookup returns CDR1 SGHRS and CDR2 YFSETQ. With V trimmed by 2 bases and J by 5 bases, 8 bases remained unmatched. CDR3 length: 16 amino acids. This chain's CDR3 is CASSFREREWTGELFF. The DNA of the CDR3 is TGCGCCAGCAGCTTCAGGGAGCGGGAGTGGACCGGGGAGCTGTTTTTT.

This clonotype was detected ten times or more. V and J are TRBV27 and TRBJ2-4; D is unresolved. The CDR3 covers 15 residues. Trimming took 5 bases from V and 2 from J, leaving 13 bases between them. Germline V gene lookup returns CDR1 MNHEY and CDR2 SMNVEV (reference sequence). This chain's CDR3 is CASSPRQYSKNIQYF. Here the CDR3 DNA reads TGTGCCAGCAGTCCACGCCAGTACTCCAAAAACATTCAGTACTTC.

As concerns this clonotype: This could be a read error, since a much larger clone is one nucleotide away. The chain carries TRBV5-1 and TRBJ1-3, with 7 bases that match TRBD1. The CDR3 spans 14 residues. The germline V gene has CDR1 SGHRS and CDR2 YFSETQ. CDR3 loop: CASTTGASGNTTYF. CDR3 DNA sequence: TGTGCCAGCACCACAGGGGCTTCTGGAAACACCACATATTTT.

V usage is TRBV29-1 and J usage is TRBJ1-2; D is ambiguous. This CDR3 spans 14 amino acids. Between the trimmed V and J ends, which lost 2 bases and 0 bases, there was a span of 10 bases. Germline V CDR1 and CDR2: SQVTM, ANQGSEA. Written as DNA, the CDR3 is TGCAGCGTTGAACAGATCGAAGCTAACTATGGCTACACCTTC. Encoded protein: CSVEQIEANYGYTF. Based on the CDR3 plus reference TRBV29-1 and TRBJ1-2, the full variable domain is SAVISQKPSRDICQRGTSLTIQCQVDSQVTMMFWYRQQPGQSLTLIATANQGSEATYESGFVIDKFPISRPNLTFSTLTVSNMSPEDSSIYLCSVEQIEANYGYTFGSGTRLTVV.

The genes are TRBV7-9 and TRBJ2-3; tentative D call: TRBD1 (5 bases). The J call may be incorrect, as the DNA end agrees better with TRBJ2-7. In germline, CDR1 is SEHNR, CDR2 FQNEAQ (reference sequence). This CDR3 spans 14 amino acids. CDR3 residues: CASSLGQIGYEQYF. In nucleotides, the CDR3 is TGTGCCAGCAGCTTAGGACAGATTGGGTACGAGCAGTACTTC.

Ten or more counts support this clonotype. The chain links TRBV27 to TRBJ2-7; 8 nucleotides align to TRBD2. Germline CDR1 reads MNHEY; CDR2 reads SMNVEV (reference sequence). After removal of 4 bases from V and 5 bases from J, the junction contained 7 bases not matched to a gene. The CDR3 is made up of 14 amino acids. The CDR3 is CASSSQRERHEQYF. Here the CDR3 DNA reads TGTGCCAGCAGTTCCCAGCGGGAGAGGCACGAGCAGTACTTC.

Many counts were recorded for this clonotype. The chain uses TRBV15 and TRBJ1-1; D is ambiguous. This CDR3 is built from 14 residues. CDR1 and CDR2 from the germline V gene are LNHNV and YYDKDF (reference sequence). The V and J ends lost 1 base and 7 bases respectively, with 13 bases between them. CDR3 residues: CATSRVRPPGEAFF. As DNA, the CDR3 is TGTGCCACCAGCAGAGTTCGTCCCCCGGGTGAAGCTTTCTTT.

In the case of this clonotype: This clone may be a read error of a much larger clone one base away. J is TRBJ2-2 and V is TRBV7-2; maybe TRBD2 (5 bases). Germline V gives CDR1 SGHTA, CDR2 FQGNSA. The CDR3 spans 13 residues. CDR3 sequence reads: CASRPISTGELLF. In DNA form, the CDR3 reads TGTGCCAGCAGGCCAATCAGCACCGGGGAGCTGCTTTTT.

In its sample, this clonotype was seen a few times. V gene TRBV18 combines with J gene TRBJ1-1; no firm D call. Germline-derived CDR1 and CDR2 are KGHSH and LQKENI. The germline V and J ends were trimmed by 0 bases and 5 bases, with 10 bases remaining between them. The CDR3 sequence is 14 residues long. This CDR3 is CASSPPGIGTEAFF. CDR3 DNA: TGTGCCAGCTCACCACCTGGGATCGGTACTGAAGCTTTCTTT.

This clonotype was recorded a few times. The chain couples TRBV5-1 to TRBJ2-3; 9 nucleotides line up with TRBD2. Germline assignment: CDR1 SGHRS and CDR2 YFSETQ. The CDR3 has 18 residues. J was trimmed by 3 bases and V by 4 bases; bases with no gene match: 15. In DNA form, the CDR3 reads TGCGCCAGCAGCAAAACCGGACTAAGCGGGAGGTTTACAGATACGCAGTATTTT. Translated: CASSKTGLSGRFTDTQYF. The entire variable domain, with the rest obtained from reference TRBV5-1 and TRBJ2-3, is as follows: KAGVTQTPRYLIKTRGQQVTLSCSPISGHRSVSWYQQTPGQGLQFLFEYFSETQRNKGNFPGRFSGRQFSNSRSEMNVSTLELGDSALYLCASSKTGLSGRFTDTQYFGPGTRLTVL.

The chain couples TRBV19 to TRBJ1-5; D remains unclear. In germline, CDR1 is LNHDA, CDR2 SQIVND (reference sequence). The CDR3 spans 15 residues. Trimming took 3 bases from V and 0 from J, leaving 9 bases between them. Written as DNA, the CDR3 is TGTGCCAGTAGTATTTTGGGTAATAGCAATCAGCCCCAGCATTTT. Protein sequence: CASSILGNSNQPQHF.

This clonotype was recorded many times. V usage is TRBV5-1 and J usage is TRBJ1-1; weak D call: TRBD1 (6 bases). Trimming stripped 2 bases from V and 3 bases from J, with 14 bases between. Germline V gene lookup returns CDR1 SGHRS and CDR2 YFSETQ. This CDR3 has 15 amino acids. CDR3 sequence reads: CASSFSPGVDTEAFF. The CDR3 region has the DNA TGCGCCAGCAGCTTCAGCCCAGGGGTTGACACTGAAGCTTTCTTT.

In this sample, this clonotype turned up many times. The chain recombines TRBV24-1 with TRBJ2-1; unclear D gene. Trimming removed 4 bases at V and 0 bases at J, with 9 bases between. This CDR3 has 15 residues. The germline V gene encodes CDR1 KGHDR and CDR2 SFDVKD. The chain's CDR3 is CATSDWRSSYNEQFF. The DNA of the CDR3 is TGTGCCACCAGTGACTGGCGGAGCTCCTACAATGAGCAGTTCTTC.

This clonotype was observed at least ten times. This chain uses TRBV11-2 with TRBJ2-1; D perhaps matches TRBD2 (5 bases). This CDR3 has 19 residues. The V and J ends lost 4 bases and 4 bases respectively, with 26 bases between them. Looked up from germline, CDR1 is SGHAT and CDR2 is FQNNGV. CDR3 in amino acids: CASSYPAQTTEITYNEQFF. The CDR3 region has the DNA TGTGCCAGCAGCTACCCGGCACAGACTACCGAGATTACTTACAATGAGCAGTTCTTC.

This CDR3 is CASSRQGFSPLHF. Written as DNA, the CDR3 is TGTGCCAGTAGTAGACAGGGGTTCTCACCCCTCCACTTT. The gene calls are TRBV19 and TRBJ1-6; 8 nucleotides agree with TRBD1. The junction had 3 bases not matched to a gene; V was cut back by 4 bases and J by 10 bases. This CDR3 contains 13 residues. Looked up from germline, CDR1 is LNHDA and CDR2 is SQIVND (reference sequence).

This clonotype was observed at least ten times. The chain employs TRBV11-2 and TRBJ1-1, with unresolved D. The V gene lost 4 bases and the J gene lost 4 bases, with 13 bases spanning the gap. In germline, CDR1 is SGHAT, CDR2 FQNNGV. The CDR3 is 14 amino acids. CDR3 residues: CASSSLTGFTEAFF. The CDR3 DNA is TGTGCCAGCAGCTCGTTGACGGGATTCACTGAAGCTTTCTTT.

This clonotype was detected ten times or more. The chain has TRBV20-1 and TRBJ2-1, with 12 bases identical to TRBD2. The germline CDR1 and CDR2 sequences are DFQATT and SNEGSKA (reference sequence). The CDR3 sequence is 16 residues long. Trimming at V came to 2 bases and at J to 4 bases, leaving 6 bases not matched to a gene. In DNA, the CDR3 is TGCAGTGCTAGACTAGCGGGGGGGGGACGATACAATGAGCAGTTCTTC. This translates into CSARLAGGGRYNEQFF.

This clonotype was counted only a few times. The V gene is TRBV13, the J gene TRBJ1-2; 8 positions agree with TRBD1. Trimming removed 5 bases from V and 8 bases from J; junction bases left unmatched: 16. The V gene's germline CDR1 is PRHDT and CDR2 FYEKMQ (reference sequence). The CDR3 is 16 residues long. The CDR3 DNA follows: TGTGCCAGCAGCCTAAGAAGGACAGGGCGGTATTACGGCTACACCTTC. Amino acid sequence: CASSLRRTGRYYGYTF.

This clonotype came up a few times. This chain links TRBV4-1 with TRBJ1-5; tentatively, D is TRBD1 (6 bases). V lost 4 bases, J lost 3 bases, and 10 bases lay in between. From germline, CDR1 is MGHRA and CDR2 YSYEKL. The CDR3 covers 14 residues. The chain's CDR3 is CASSPGQFNQPQHF. CDR3 nucleotide sequence: TGCGCCAGCAGCCCTGGACAGTTCAATCAGCCCCAGCATTTT.

This clonotype was counted ten times or more. The chain has TRBV11-2 and TRBJ2-3; D unresolved. The CDR3 is 13 amino acids. Per germline, CDR1 SGHAT and CDR2 FQNNGV. The V end was cut by 5 bases, the J end by 3 bases, with 9 bases between. The CDR3 protein is CASSPRWTDTQYF. CDR3 in DNA: TGTGCCAGCAGCCCCCGGTGGACAGATACGCAGTATTTT.

This clonotype was seen a handful of times. The chain carries TRBV5-5 and TRBJ2-7, with D perhaps given as TRBD1 or TRBD2 (6 bases each). V shed 5 bases and J shed 3 bases, with 15 bases lying between them. The germline V gene has CDR1 SGHKS and CDR2 YYEKEE (reference sequence). This CDR3 is 14 amino acids long. The CDR3 loop is CASRGGQGIYEQYF. In DNA, the CDR3 is TGTGCCAGCAGAGGGGGGCAGGGAATCTACGAGCAGTACTTC.